This passage covers 19 T cell receptor beta chains from one sample sequenced in a study of T-cell memory formation after mild COVID-19. TCRdb passed the 5' RACE reads through MiXCR, listing each CDR3 protein once. The sample lists 45,000 to 55,000 distinct CDR3 sequences, around 9.7% seen once, with about an eighth in the top ten. Material for sequencing was PBMCs or a T cell subset sorted from them (not recorded which). The receptors originated from an adult woman who had mild COVID-19 (a few samples of this study predate the infection). Cell type and time point are not known.

This clonotype was detected only a few times. The chain recombines TRBV15 with TRBJ2-1; 10 bases match TRBD1. J gave up 4 bases and V 1 base, and 7 bases lay outside the gene matches. Germline V gene data show CDR1 as LNHNV and CDR2 as YYDKDF (reference sequence). CDR3 length: 17 residues. The CDR3, as DNA: TGTGCCACCAGCAGAGGCCCGGGACAGGGGAGTTACAATGAGCAGTTCTTC. This gives the protein CATSRGPGQGSYNEQFF.

This clonotype showed up just a few times. The chain has TRBV5-4 and TRBJ2-5; 10 bases align to TRBD2. Germline CDR1 is SGHNT and CDR2 is YYREEE (reference sequence). This CDR3 region has 14 residues. The V and J ends lost 6 bases and 4 bases, in that order; junction bases with no gene match: 6. In DNA form, the CDR3 reads TGTGCCAGCAACATAGCGGGGGGAGGAGAGACCCAGTACTTC. This gives the protein CASNIAGGGETQYF.

This clonotype was counted between two and nine times. V usage is TRBV4-1 and J usage is TRBJ2-7; no reliable D call. This CDR3 comprises 15 residues. With 0 bases removed from V and 0 bases from J, the gap between germline ends came to 9 bases. Germline CDR1 MGHRA, CDR2 YSYEKL. This CDR3 is CASSQENGRSYEQYF. The DNA for the CDR3 is TGCGCCAGCAGCCAAGAGAACGGGCGCTCCTACGAGCAGTACTTC.

This clonotype has at least ten counts. The rearrangement joins TRBV11-3 to TRBJ2-1, with 11 nucleotides matching TRBD2. The CDR3 loop spans 18 amino acids. With 5 bases clipped from V and 7 bases from J, the junction kept 16 bases outside the gene matches. CDR1 is SGHNT, CDR2 YENEEA, per germline. The CDR3 nucleotides are TGTGCCAGCAGCCGAGGTGCTAGCGGGGGGCCCCTGGGGAATGAGCAGTTCTTC. Protein sequence: CASSRGASGGPLGNEQFF.

CDR3 DNA sequence: TGTGCCAGCAGCCGGAGGGGGCGCTTCTATGGCTACACCTTC. Translated: CASSRRGRFYGYTF. V usage is TRBV3-1 and J usage is TRBJ1-2; 7 bases are shared with TRBD1. J lost 4 bases, V lost 4 bases, and 6 bases had no gene match. The CDR3 has 14 residues. CDR1 is LGHDT and CDR2 is YNNKEL in the germline V gene (reference sequence).

The chain joins TRBV7-9 to TRBJ2-5; D not resolved. The CDR3 has 12 residues. Germline CDR1 SEHNR, CDR2 FQNEAQ (reference sequence). The V and J ends lost 4 bases and 8 bases respectively, with 11 bases between them. CDR3 protein: CASSSATDTQYF. The DNA for the CDR3 is TGTGCCAGCAGCTCCGCTACGGATACCCAGTACTTC.

Only a few counts were recorded for this clonotype. The chain uses TRBV2 and TRBJ2-3, with 9 bases that match TRBD1. This CDR3 has 13 residues. From germline, CDR1 is SNHLY and CDR2 FYNNEI. Unmatched junction bases numbered 4, after V lost 5 bases and J lost 7 bases. CDR3 loop: CASSRQGGNTQYF. Written as DNA, the CDR3 is TGTGCCAGCAGTAGACAGGGGGGAAATACGCAGTATTTT.

This clonotype appeared a few times. V gene TRBV12-3 or TRBV12-4 combines with J gene TRBJ1-1; 9 bases line up with TRBD1. The CDR3 is 15 residues long. J lost 4 bases, V lost 6 bases, and 9 bases had no gene match. This CDR3 reads CASSRGTGFVTEAFF. For the CDR3, the DNA is TGTGCCAGCAGCCGCGGGACAGGGTTCGTCACTGAAGCTTTCTTT.

This clonotype was detected ten times or more. J is TRBJ1-2 and V is TRBV2, with 11 bases identical to TRBD1. Trimming cost V 4 bases and J 4 bases; bases outside gene matches: 11. Germline CDR1 and CDR2: SNHLY and FYNNEI. The CDR3 consists of 17 residues. CDR3 protein: CASSGFTGTGGSYGYTF. CDR3 bases: TGTGCCAGCAGTGGGTTTACCGGGACAGGGGGATCCTATGGCTACACCTTC.

At least ten counts were recorded for this clonotype. The rearrangement joins TRBV3-1 to TRBJ2-5, with 8 bases lining up with TRBD2. Germline V gene sequence: CDR1 LGHDT, CDR2 YNNKEL (reference sequence). Trimming cost V 2 bases and J 5 bases; bases outside gene matches: 4. CDR3 size: 14 residues. CDR3: CASSQTGGRETQYF. In DNA, the CDR3 is TGTGCCAGCAGCCAAACGGGGGGGCGTGAGACCCAGTACTTC.

Ten or more counts support this clonotype. The gene calls are TRBV5-1 and TRBJ2-1, with D perhaps matching TRBD2 (6 bases). CDR1 is SGHRS and CDR2 is YFSETQ in the germline V gene. Trimming took 0 bases from V and 10 from J, leaving 17 bases between them. CDR3 size: 15 residues. CDR3 nucleotides: TGCGCCAGCAGCTTGGCCGGCCTAGCGTCTATGGAGCAGTTCTTC. It codes for CASSLAGLASMEQFF. Based on the CDR3 plus reference TRBV5-1 and TRBJ2-1, the full variable domain is KAGVTQTPRYLIKTRGQQVTLSCSPISGHRSVSWYQQTPGQGLQFLFEYFSETQRNKGNFPGRFSGRQFSNSRSEMNVSTLELGDSALYLCASSLAGLASMEQFFGPGTRLTVL.

This rearrangement joins TRBV27 to TRBJ2-3; perhaps TRBD2 as D (5 bases). CDR3 length: 16 residues. Germline V CDR1 and CDR2: MNHEY, SMNVEV (reference sequence). V lost 5 bases to trimming and J lost 3 bases, with 18 bases between them. The CDR3 is CASSQESRRRTDTQYF. The CDR3 DNA reads TGTGCCAGCAGTCAGGAGAGCAGGCGGAGGACAGATACGCAGTATTTT.

The CDR3 DNA reads as TGCGCCAGCAGCTTAGGGCAGGGTTCGGGCTACACCTTC. Translating it yields CASSLGQGSGYTF. V gene TRBV5-1 combines with J gene TRBJ1-2, with D perhaps TRBD1 (5 bases). Germline CDR1 SGHRS, CDR2 YFSETQ. The CDR3 totals 13 residues. Trimming removed 2 bases at V and 8 bases at J, with 13 bases between.

The chain links TRBV20-1 to TRBJ2-1; 7 bases are a match to TRBD2. Germline assignment: CDR1 DFQATT and CDR2 SNEGSKA (reference sequence). Trimming cost V 3 bases and J 3 bases; bases outside gene matches: 5. This CDR3 has 14 amino acids. CDR3 DNA: TGCAGTGCTAGTTCTAGCGGTGACTACAATGAGCAGTTCTTC. It specifies CSASSSGDYNEQFF.

As regards this clonotype: This may be a read error, as it is one base from a much larger clone. The chain combines TRBV20-1 with TRBJ2-3; the match to TRBD2 covers 9 bases. The CDR3 runs 16 residues. Germline V gene lookup returns CDR1 DFQATT and CDR2 SNEGSKA (reference sequence). V was clipped by 6 bases and J by 2 bases; unmatched bases: 12. This CDR3 reads CSAPTAGGTTTDTQYF. For the CDR3, the DNA is TGCAGTGCCCCTACAGCGGGGGGAACAACCACAGATACGCAGTATTTT.

The chain uses TRBV29-1 and TRBJ1-1; D is unclear. The germline V gene encodes CDR1 SQVTM and CDR2 ANQGSEA. This CDR3 has 10 amino acids. With 6 bases removed from V and 5 bases from J, the gap between germline ends came to 7 bases. The CDR3 sequence is CSVGQTEAFF. Written as DNA, the CDR3 is TGCAGCGTAGGTCAAACTGAAGCTTTCTTT.

This clonotype was recorded many times. This chain links TRBV4-2 with TRBJ1-2; TRBD1 might be the D (6 bases). The CDR3 length is 18 residues. Germline lookup yields CDR1 LGHNA and CDR2 YNFKEQ. V shed 0 bases and J shed 3 bases, with 20 bases lying between them. CDR3: CASSQEEVGGLGHYGYTF. The CDR3 coding sequence is TGTGCCAGCAGCCAAGAAGAGGTAGGGGGGCTCGGGCACTATGGCTACACCTTC.

The genes are TRBV3-1 and TRBJ1-4, with a weak D call TRBD1 (6 bases). The CDR3 totals 16 residues. V dropped 3 bases and J dropped 5 bases, with 16 bases sitting between them. The germline CDR1 and CDR2 sequences are LGHDT and YNNKEL (reference sequence). The CDR3 DNA is TGTGCCAGCAGCCACACACCCCGTACAGGGAATGAAAAACTGTTTTTT. Its protein is CASSHTPRTGNEKLFF.

The chain recombines TRBV19 with TRBJ2-2; no clear D gene. The CDR3 consists of 11 residues. Trimming removed 5 bases from V and 4 bases from J, with 2 bases in between. CDR1 is LNHDA, CDR2 SQIVND, per germline (reference sequence). CDR3 in DNA: TGTGCCAGTAGTGTCACCGGGGAGCTGTTTTTT. Its protein product is CASSVTGELFF.